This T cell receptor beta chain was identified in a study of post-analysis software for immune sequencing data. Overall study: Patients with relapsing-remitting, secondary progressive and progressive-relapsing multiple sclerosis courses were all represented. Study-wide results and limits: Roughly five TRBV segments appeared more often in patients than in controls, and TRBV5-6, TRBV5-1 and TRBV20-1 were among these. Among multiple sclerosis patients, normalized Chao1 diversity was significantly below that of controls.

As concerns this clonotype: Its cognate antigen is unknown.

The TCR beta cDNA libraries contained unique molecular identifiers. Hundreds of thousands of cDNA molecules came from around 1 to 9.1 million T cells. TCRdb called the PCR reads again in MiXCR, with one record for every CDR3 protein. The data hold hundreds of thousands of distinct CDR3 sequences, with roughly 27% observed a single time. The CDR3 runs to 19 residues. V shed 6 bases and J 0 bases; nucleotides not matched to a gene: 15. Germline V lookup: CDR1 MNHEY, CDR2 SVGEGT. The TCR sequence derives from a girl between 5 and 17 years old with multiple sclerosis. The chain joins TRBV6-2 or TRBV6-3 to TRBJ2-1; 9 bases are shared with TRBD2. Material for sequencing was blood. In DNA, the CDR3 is TGTGCCAGCAGCCCCCTCTGGGCTAGCGGGACCATCTCCTACAATGAGCAGTTCTTC. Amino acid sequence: CASSPLWASGTISYNEQFF.